One TCR beta chain is described in this entry. This sample is part of a study of OX40 agonist ivuxolimab in advanced cancers. Here immunoSEQ multiplex PCR was the method, and the copy in TCRdb shows in-frame clones only, minus some. The sample holds approximately 90,000 clones, 89% seen once. Germline assignment: CDR1 SGHTA and CDR2 FQGNSA. The ends lost 6 bases at V and 4 bases at J; junction bases unmatched: 3. The length of the CDR3 is 13 residues. The V and J genes are TRBV7-2 and TRBJ1-5, with 7 bases that match TRBD1. The specimen comprised CD4+ or CD8+ T cells sorted from blood, sampled in a trial of the OX40 agonist ivuxolimab. The TCR sequence derives from an adult with an advanced solid tumor such as melanoma, head and neck, liver or kidney cancer. The DNA for the CDR3 is TGTGCCAGCAGTACACAGGGGAATCAGCCCCAGCATTTT. Translating gives CASSTQGNQPQHF.